The clone carrying this TCR beta chain came up a few times. Its matching antigen is unknown. These data belong to a study of T cell repertoires in cytomegalovirus infection. Turning to the study itself: It can be stated that public TCR beta signatures indicated CMV infection as well as a matching HLA type.

General study points: Adding up the frequency of public TCR beta families identified people who carried CMV plus the relevant HLA. Dominant in the ex vivo response were TCR beta clonotypes restricted by HLA-C and specific for CMV.

CDR3 size: 13 residues. Per germline, CDR1 SNHLY and CDR2 FYNNEI. The V end lost 10 bases, the J end lost 2 bases, and 14 bases lay between the germline ends. One entry per CDR3 protein, called by TCRdb with MiXCR from the reads. The sample has 100,000 to 150,000 distinct CDR3 sequences, 7% to 9.5% seen once. The sequence came from a human donor in good health (CMV status not recorded). Some clones in this sample may be carry-over from other donors' samples. The V gene is TRBV2, the J gene TRBJ1-1; D is ambiguous. Sequencing was done on a sample of PBMCs. As DNA, the CDR3 is TGTGCCACCCGCATGACACCTAACACTGAAGCTTTCTTT. Translated, it gives CATRMTPNTEAFF.